The 3 T cell receptor beta chains below were found in one sample sequenced in a study of CD8 T cells in ankylosing spondylitis. TCRdb fed the 5' RACE reads into MiXCR, producing one record per CDR3 protein. In the table there are approximately 340,000 distinct CDR3 sequences, under 15% of which are singletons. The sample comprised blood, either unsorted or a sorted T cell fraction (not recorded which). The receptors originated from a male donor with ankylosing spondylitis or in good health (not recorded which).

This clonotype was seen repeatedly, ten times or more. J is TRBJ1-6 and V is TRBV18, with a tentative D call TRBD1 (5 bases). The V gene's germline CDR1 is KGHSH and CDR2 LQKENI. The V end was cut by 4 bases, the J end by 10 bases, with 20 bases between. This CDR3 is 16 amino acids long. CDR3 bases: TGTGCCAGCTCACTGGGGGTTTACGGTAGCGGGTCACCCCTCCACTTT. Its translation is CASSLGVYGSGSPLHF. Supplemented by reference TRBV18 and TRBJ1-6, the full variable domain reads NAGVMQNPRHLVRRRGQEARLRCSPMKGHSHVYWYRQLPEEGLKFMVYLQKENIIDESGMPKERFSAEFPKEGPSILRIQQVVRGDSAAYFCASSLGVYGSGSPLHFGNGTRLTVT.

J is TRBJ2-1 and V is TRBV29-1; tentatively, D is TRBD1 (6 bases). The germline V gene has CDR1 SQVTM and CDR2 ANQGSEA. V lost 0 bases to trimming and J lost 4 bases, with 10 bases between them. The CDR3 length is 14 residues. The CDR3 loop reads CSVEDPTGYNEQFF. The CDR3 bases are TGCAGCGTTGAAGATCCGACAGGTTACAATGAGCAGTTCTTC.

This chain connects TRBV30 to TRBJ1-1, with no clear D. This CDR3 comprises 13 residues. Germline V gene data show CDR1 as GTSNPN and CDR2 as SVGIG (reference sequence). Trimming left V 2 bases short and J 2 bases short, with 9 bases between. CDR3 in DNA: TGTGCCTGGAGTTCCGGGTCTAACACTGAAGCTTTCTTT. This sequence encodes CAWSSGSNTEAFF.